The 6 T cell receptor beta chains presented below share a single source sample, sequenced in a study of cytomegalovirus exposure and HLA in healthy donors. 13 Jbeta primers and 60 Vbeta primers were used for the PCR. Assay used: immunoSEQ multiplex PCR; TCRdb lists only in-frame clones, some missing. Of more than 130,000 clones in the sample, 73% are singletons; the top ten hold roughly an eighth. Sequenced input: PBMCs. Receptor source: a human donor in good health.

The chain links TRBV28 to TRBJ2-2, with 7 bases identical to TRBD2. This CDR3 is 15 amino acids long. Per the germline V gene, CDR1 is MDHEN and CDR2 is SYDVKM. Trimming took 6 bases from V and 7 from J; bases not matched to a gene: 11. CDR3 nucleotides: TGTGCCAGCAGCGAGAGTCGGACTAGATTCGGGGAGCTGTTTTTT. Its translation is CASSESRTRFGELFF. The variable domain in full, with the rest retrieved from reference TRBV28 and TRBJ2-2, is DVKVTQSSRYLVKRTGEKVFLECVQDMDHENMFWYRQDPGLGLRLIYFSYDVKMKEKGDIPEGYSVSREKKERFSLILESASTNQTSMYLCASSESRTRFGELFFGEGSRLTVL.

This chain joins TRBV21-1 and TRBJ2-7; the listed D gene, TRBD2, was not tested against the DNA. TRBV21-1 is given as a pseudogene. The CDR3 has 17 amino acids. The CDR3 sequence: CASIPRASGEGSYEQYF. The DNA of the CDR3 is TGTGCCAGCATTCCTCGGGCTAGCGGAGAGGGCTCCTACGAGCAGTACTTC.

The V gene is TRBV27, the J gene TRBJ1-1; D is perhaps TRBD1 (6 bases). The CDR3 totals 13 residues. Trimming removed 5 bases at V and 0 bases at J, with 7 bases between. Germline-derived CDR1 and CDR2 are MNHEY and SMNVEV (reference sequence). The CDR3 sequence is CASSQGMNTEAFF. CDR3 nucleotides: TGTGCCAGCAGTCAGGGGATGAACACTGAAGCTTTCTTT.

The rearrangement links TRBV7-9 to TRBJ2-5, with 11 bases that match TRBD1. The end of the DNA aligns better with TRBJ2-7, so the J call may be wrong. The CDR3 runs to 14 residues. Germline V lookup: CDR1 SEHNR, CDR2 FQNEAQ (reference sequence). The CDR3 reads CASSPSGTGGEQYF. The CDR3 nucleotides are TGTGCCAGCAGCCCATCGGGGACAGGGGGCGAGCAGTACTTC.

This clone was seen a few times. The V and J genes are TRBV19 and TRBJ2-2, with TRBD1 matching over 9 bases. CDR1 is LNHDA, CDR2 SQIVND, per germline (reference sequence). V was clipped by 9 bases and J by 6 bases; unmatched bases: 8. The CDR3 is 14 residues long. CDR3 nucleotide sequence: TGTGCCAGCCGGGACAGGGCGGACTCCGGGGAGCTGTTTTTT. Translation gives CASRDRADSGELFF.

This clone has only a few counts. The CDR3 loop is CASSRPGLAVIDTQYF. The CDR3 region has the DNA TGTGCCAGCAGTCGTCCGGGACTAGCGGTAATAGATACGCAGTATTTT. The chain uses TRBV27 and TRBJ2-3, with TRBD2 identical over 11 bases. The CDR3 length is 16 residues. From germline, CDR1 is MNHEY and CDR2 SMNVEV (reference sequence). V was clipped by 5 bases and J by 5 bases; unmatched bases: 9.